Listed here is a single T cell receptor (beta chain). CDR1 is SGDLS, CDR2 YYNGEE, per germline. Trimming removed 0 bases from V and 0 bases from J; junction bases left unmatched: 5. CDR3 length equals 16 residues. As processed by the authors: From reference gene primer amplification, estimates of nucleated cell counts were derived. Libraries were prepared by immunoSEQ multiplex PCR; TCRdb keeps only in-frame clonotypes and omits some of them. V and J calls and clone size are copied from that table; D and trimming were computed from the DNA. The data hold 60,000 to 70,000 clones, with 65% to 85% observed a single time. The entry originates in a study of blood T cell repertoires in COVID-19. Overall study: Specimens from acute and convalescent COVID-19 originated in the United States, Italy and Spain. PBMCs, B-cell-depleted T cells, or T cells were the source of the cDNA or gDNA that made up the material.

Material for sequencing was peripheral blood. The chain uses TRBV9 and TRBJ2-5, with TRBD1 identical over 7 bases. This TCR derives from a human donor in a cohort sampled during active COVID-19. The CDR3 coding sequence is TGTGCCAGCAGCGTAGGAGACAGGGCCTACCAAGAGACCCAGTACTTC. This translates into CASSVGDRAYQETQYF.